This T cell receptor beta chain was identified in a study of low-dose radiotherapy and immunotherapy resistance in tumors. Time point meaning: before trial treatment. This clonotype was detected many times. The CDR3 runs 14 residues. The germline V gene encodes CDR1 LGHNA and CDR2 YSLEER. V lost 1 base to trimming and J lost 4 bases, with 11 bases between them. TCR amplification involved roughly 21 PCR cycles with a constant-region primer and V-primer adapter. Using its own MiXCR run on the reads, TCRdb lists one record per CDR3 protein. This table has about 50,000 distinct CDR3 sequences, over 9.5% appearing once.

Sample: PBMCs, taken before treatment. The sequence came from a female donor with ovarian cancer. V gene TRBV4-3 combines with J gene TRBJ2-7; D is unresolved. The CDR3 loop reads CASSQGTAEYEQYF. The CDR3 DNA sequence: TGCGCCAGCAGCCAAGGAACAGCTGAATACGAGCAGTACTTC.